The rows below give T cell receptor beta chains drawn from one sample of a study of OX40 agonist ivuxolimab in advanced cancers. The method was immunoSEQ multiplex PCR; TCRdb's version includes in-frame clones alone and lacks a portion of them. The data show around 100,000 clones, over 75% seen once. The sequenced sample was CD4+ or CD8+ T cells sorted from blood, obtained in a trial of the OX40 agonist ivuxolimab. Receptor source: an adult with an advanced solid tumor such as melanoma, head and neck, liver or kidney cancer. Each CDR3 is given with its conserved first and last residue. The D gene is left open where the match is weak. Rows may omit the clone size; those that give it use once, few, many or a size class.

J gene,clone size,D gene,V gene,CDR3 DNA,CDR3 protein
TRBJ2-4,.,.,TRBV27,TGTGCCAGCAGTTTATCGATGGAGGGGGGTAACAAAAACATTCAGTACTTC,CASSLSMEGGNKNIQYF
TRBJ2-1,.,TRBD2,TRBV27,TGTGCCAGCAGTTTAATGGGTCCGGGACTAGCGGGAGGTAATGAGCAGTTCTTC,CASSLMGPGLAGGNEQFF
TRBJ2-3,.,TRBD2,TRBV5-6,TGTGCCAGCAGCTTGTGGTCTAGCGGGCCGAGCACAGATACGCAGTATTTT,CASSLWSSGPSTDTQYF
TRBJ2-7,.,TRBD2,TRBV28,TGTGCCAGCATCAATCTAGCGGGAGGCACCTACGAGCAGTACTTC,CASINLAGGTYEQYF
TRBJ2-6,.,.,TRBV18,TGTGCCAGCTCACCACCGGCCGGGTCGGCTGGGGCCAACGTCCTGACTTTC,CASSPPAGSAGANVLTF
TRBJ1-4,.,.,TRBV7-8,TGTGCCAGCAGAGTCGCAGGGAGTACTAATGAAAAACTGTTTTTT,CASRVAGSTNEKLFF
TRBJ2-6,.,TRBD1,TRBV27,TGTGCCAGCAGTTTTTGGACAGGGTCTGGGGCCAACGTCCTGACTTTC,CASSFWTGSGANVLTF
TRBJ2-3,.,.,TRBV6-1,TGTGCCAGCAGTGATCGGGACCCGAAGGATACGCAGTATTTT,CASSDRDPKDTQYF
TRBJ2-1,.,.,TRBV7-3,TGTGCCAGCAGCCGAAACAGGGACACTCACAATGAGCAGTTCTTC,CASSRNRDTHNEQFF
TRBJ2-1,.,TRBD2,TRBV30,TGTGCCTGGAGTGTATCTCTTGCGGGGGGGCGGAGTGAGCAGTTCTTC,CAWSVSLAGGRSEQFF
TRBJ1-2,once,.,TRBV5-6,TGTGCCAGCAGCGAAAGGAGGGCGTATGGCTACACCTTC,CASSERRAYGYTF
TRBJ2-7,once,.,TRBV30,TGTGCCTGGAGTGGGCGATCTACCCCCTACGAGCAGTACTTC,CAWSGRSTPYEQYF
TRBJ2-3,.,.,TRBV11-2,TGTGCCAGCAGCAAACCGGACATCACAGATACGCAGTATTTT,CASSKPDITDTQYF
TRBJ1-2,.,TRBD1,TRBV10-2,TGCGCCAGCAGTGGGCCGGAACGGGACAGCTATGGCTACACCTTC,CASSGPERDSYGYTF
TRBJ2-5,.,.,TRBV6-1,TGTGCCAGCACCAGAGGGTTCTTAGAGACCCAGTACTTC,CASTRGFLETQYF
TRBJ1-2,.,TRBD1,TRBV29-1,TGCAGCGTTGACCACAGGGGGCGCGACTATGGCTACACCTTC,CSVDHRGRDYGYTF
TRBJ2-1,.,.,TRBV7-3,TGTGCCAGCAGCTTAGAGGTTAGCTCCTACAATGAGCAGTTCTTC,CASSLEVSSYNEQFF
TRBJ1-2,.,TRBD1,TRBV5-4,TGTGCCAGCAGAACAGGGGGCATGTACTATGGCTACACCTTC,CASRTGGMYYGYTF
TRBJ1-2,.,.,TRBV5-1,TGCGCCAGCAGCTTAACGGCAGCTAACTATGGCTACACCTTC,CASSLTAANYGYTF
TRBJ1-5,.,.,TRBV5-1,TGCGCCAGCAGTTCGGACGGCCGGAGGACCCAGCATTTT,CASSSDGRRTQHF
TRBJ2-1,.,TRBD2,TRBV6-4,TGTGCCAGCGGGACTTCTTTGCGGGAGGCGTACAATGAGCAGTTCTTC,CASGTSLREAYNEQFF
TRBJ1-2,once,.,TRBV29-1,TGCAGCGTTTCTTCGACCGGTGGCTACACCTTC,CSVSSTGGYTF
TRBJ2-2,.,.,TRBV5-1,TGCGCCAGCAGCTTGGCCCGCCCCGGGAACACCGGGGAGCTGTTTTTT,CASSLARPGNTGELFF
TRBJ2-5,.,.,TRBV6-6,TGTGCCAGCATGCCCCGCCGAGGGGGACAAGAGACCCAGTACTTC,CASMPRRGGQETQYF
TRBJ1-2,few,.,TRBV19,TGTGCCAGTAGTACCGGGCGGACTGGCTACACCTTC,CASSTGRTGYTF
TRBJ2-4,.,.,TRBV28,TGTGCCAGCAGTTTACAGTCGGCAGTAGTCAAAAACATTCAGTACTTC,CASSLQSAVVKNIQYF
TRBJ2-7,.,TRBD2,TRBV7-3,TGTGCCAGCGGACTAGCGGACGAGCAGTACTTC,CASGLADEQYF
TRBJ2-7,.,.,TRBV6-6,TGTGCCAGCAGTTTGGGTAGCGGTATCGAGCAGTACTTC,CASSLGSGIEQYF
TRBJ2-1,.,.,TRBV5-1,TGCGCCAGCAGCTTGGGTCCGACTACTACCTACAATGAGCAGTTCTTC,CASSLGPTTTYNEQFF
TRBJ1-4,.,.,TRBV21-1,TGTGCCAGCAGCAAAAAAGGGAAGTGTAAGGAGGGGGCAACTAATGAAAAACTGTTTTTT,CASSKKGKCKEGATNEKLFF
TRBJ1-1,.,.,TRBV5-6,TGTGCCAGCAGCATGGACTTACAGGGTGAAGCTTTCTTT,CASSMDLQGEAFF
TRBJ2-7,.,TRBD1,TRBV5-1,TGCGCCAGCAGCGCAATTGGAGCACAACAGGGGAACGAGCAGTACTTC,CASSAIGAQQGNEQYF
TRBJ1-1,once,TRBD1,TRBV27,TGTGCCAGCAGTTCGACAGGGGGTCCTGCCCGGTCCTCTGAAGCTTTCTTT,CASSSTGGPARSSEAFF
TRBJ2-7,.,TRBD1,TRBV6-1,TGTGCCAGCAGAAAACAGGGGGCGGGGGAGCAGTACTTC,CASRKQGAGEQYF
TRBJ1-2,.,.,TRBV6-1,TGTGCCAGCAGCCCCACGGTTTACTATGGCTACACCTTC,CASSPTVYYGYTF
TRBJ1-3,.,.,TRBV6-1,TGTGCCAGCAGTTACTCTGGAAACACCATATATTTT,CASSYSGNTIYF
TRBJ1-5,.,.,TRBV29-1,TGCAGCGTTGAAGGGGGAATAGGGCAGCCCCAGCATTTT,CSVEGGIGQPQHF
TRBJ2-7,.,.,TRBV18,TGTGCCAGCTCACCATTTCGAGGGGGGGCAGGAGAGCAGTACTTC,CASSPFRGGAGEQYF
TRBJ2-5,.,TRBD2,TRBV9,TGTGCCAGCAGCGTAGATCTAGCGGGGGGTGTGCAAGAGACCCAGTACTTC,CASSVDLAGGVQETQYF